This record covers a single TCR beta chain. The data are from a study of early T cells in non-severe SARS-CoV-2 infection. Study at large: Unsorted whole-blood RNA was sequenced in bulk, leaving chains unpaired.

Researchers tagged individual cDNA molecules with unique molecular identifiers. TCRdb reprocessed the 5' RACE reads with MiXCR, giving one entry per CDR3 protein. The top ten clones hold around 15% of a sample with 20,000 to 25,000 distinct CDR3 sequences, approximately 5.4% of them seen once. The sequences come from whole blood, collected at baseline. This receptor was identified in an adult who was a healthcare worker with PCR-confirmed SARS-CoV-2 infection or an uninfected control (not recorded which).

The CDR3 DNA reads TGTGCCAGCAGTTTAGATCAGAACGGAGGGTACGAGCAGTACTTC. It encodes CASSLDQNGGYEQYF. The chain carries TRBV27 and TRBJ2-7, with D maybe TRBD2 (6 bases). Germline CDR1 reads MNHEY; CDR2 reads SMNVEV (reference sequence). The CDR3 extends over 15 amino acids. V was clipped by 2 bases and J by 4 bases, with 15 bases between them.